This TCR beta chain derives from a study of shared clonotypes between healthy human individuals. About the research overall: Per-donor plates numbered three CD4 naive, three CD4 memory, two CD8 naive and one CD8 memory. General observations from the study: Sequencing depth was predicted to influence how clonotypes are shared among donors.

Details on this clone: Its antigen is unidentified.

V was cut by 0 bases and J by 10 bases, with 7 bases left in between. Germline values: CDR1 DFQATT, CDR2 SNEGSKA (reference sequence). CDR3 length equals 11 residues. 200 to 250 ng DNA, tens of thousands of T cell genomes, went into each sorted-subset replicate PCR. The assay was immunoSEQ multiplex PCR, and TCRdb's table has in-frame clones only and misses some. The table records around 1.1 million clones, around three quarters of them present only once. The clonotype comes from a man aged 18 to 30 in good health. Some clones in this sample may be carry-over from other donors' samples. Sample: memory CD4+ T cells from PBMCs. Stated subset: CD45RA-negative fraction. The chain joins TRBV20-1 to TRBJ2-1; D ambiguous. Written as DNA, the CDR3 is TGCAGTGCTAGAGAGGTGCGAGAGCAGTTCTTC. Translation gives CSAREVREQFF.